This entry is about one TCR beta chain. This sample stems from a study of blood T cell repertoires in COVID-19. Study at large: Some COVID-19 samples were acute and others convalescent; all came from the United States, Italy and Spain. Sample material is recorded as cDNA or gDNA derived from T cells, B-cell-depleted T cells, or PBMCs.

Under the authors' procedure: By means of reference gene primer amplification, nucleated cell counts were estimated. Some clones are missing from TCRdb's copy, which holds only in-frame ones; the method was immunoSEQ multiplex PCR. V and J calls and clone size are given by that table; D and trimming were obtained from the DNA. The table records approximately 82,000 clones, 85% of them present only once. Material: peripheral blood. The receptor was derived from a woman in her 70s with active or convalescent COVID-19.

CDR3 nucleotides: TGCGCCAGCAGCCTACAAGGACTAGATGCAGATACGCAGTATTTT. It yields the protein CASSLQGLDADTQYF. The J gene is TRBJ2-3, the V gene TRBV4-1; 7 bases map to TRBD2. Germline V lookup: CDR1 MGHRA, CDR2 YSYEKL. The CDR3 contains 15 residues. V gave up 4 bases and J gave up 4 bases; unmatched junction bases: 8.